This is a list of T cell receptor beta chains from one sample in a study of blood T cell repertoires in COVID-19. The table came from immunoSEQ multiplex PCR; TCRdb's copy has only in-frame clones and leaves some out. The sample holds 9,000 to 13,000 clones, approximately 90% seen once. The sequenced sample consisted of peripheral blood. The receptor source for this set is a human donor in a cohort sampled during active COVID-19. Both conserved end residues are part of each CDR3. The D gene is left open where the match is weak. Size values are once, few and many counts, or a class for expanded clones, and some rows have none.

abundance: -; v_gene: TRBV12-3/TRBV12-4; d_gene: -; j_gene: TRBJ2-1; CDR3nt: TGTGCCAGCACTCTGATCGGTGAGCAGTTCTTC; CDR3aa: CASTLIGEQFF
abundance: -; v_gene: TRBV6-5; d_gene: TRBD1; j_gene: TRBJ1-5; CDR3nt: TGTGCCAGCAGTCCTGCGGACAGGGTTCGTCAGCCCCAGCATTTT; CDR3aa: CASSPADRVRQPQHF
abundance: -; v_gene: TRBV9; d_gene: -; j_gene: TRBJ2-7; CDR3nt: TGTGCCAGCAGCGTCGGACACCTCCCCTACGAGCAGTACTTC; CDR3aa: CASSVGHLPYEQYF
abundance: -; v_gene: TRBV7-6; d_gene: TRBD1; j_gene: TRBJ1-1; CDR3nt: TGTGCCAGCACCCGGGCAGGGGGCAGGAACACTGAAGCTTTCTTT; CDR3aa: CASTRAGGRNTEAFF
abundance: -; v_gene: TRBV9; d_gene: TRBD2; j_gene: TRBJ2-7; CDR3nt: TGTGCCAGCAGCGTAGCGCACAGCGGGACCTACGAGCAGTACTTC; CDR3aa: CASSVAHSGTYEQYF
abundance: once; v_gene: TRBV5-1; d_gene: TRBD2; j_gene: TRBJ2-6; CDR3nt: TGCGCCCGCCGCGGGGGCGGGGGTCGCGGGGGGGATTCCTCTGGGGCCAACGTCCTGACTTTC; CDR3aa: CARRGGGGRGGDSSGANVLTF
abundance: -; v_gene: TRBV12-5; d_gene: -; j_gene: TRBJ1-5; CDR3nt: TGTGCTAGTGGTCGTCGACAGCCCGTCCGCAATCAGCCCCAGCATTTT; CDR3aa: CASGRRQPVRNQPQHF
abundance: -; v_gene: TRBV25-1; d_gene: -; j_gene: TRBJ2-2; CDR3nt: TGTGCCACAACTAGGGGGTTCGAGAACACCGGGGAGCTGTTTTTT; CDR3aa: CATTRGFENTGELFF
abundance: -; v_gene: TRBV5-5; d_gene: -; j_gene: TRBJ2-5; CDR3nt: TGTGCCAGCAGCTTGTCGTTGGAGACCCAGTACTTC; CDR3aa: CASSLSLETQYF
abundance: -; v_gene: TRBV6-5; d_gene: -; j_gene: TRBJ2-5; CDR3nt: TGTGCCAGCAGTTACTCGAACAGCCTGGGTGAGACCCAGTACTTC; CDR3aa: CASSYSNSLGETQYF
abundance: -; v_gene: TRBV18; d_gene: -; j_gene: TRBJ1-4; CDR3nt: TGTGCCAGCTCACCTCCCCAGGGGGAAAAACTGTTTTTT; CDR3aa: CASSPPQGEKLFF
abundance: -; v_gene: TRBV6-1; d_gene: TRBD2; j_gene: TRBJ2-5; CDR3nt: TGTGCCAGCAGTGACCTAGCGGGGGGGCTGGAGACCCAGTACTTC; CDR3aa: CASSDLAGGLETQYF
abundance: -; v_gene: TRBV5-1; d_gene: -; j_gene: TRBJ2-3; CDR3nt: TGCGCCAGCAGCTCGACTCCCGGGTCAGATACGCAGTATTTT; CDR3aa: CASSSTPGSDTQYF
abundance: once; v_gene: TRBV19; d_gene: TRBD1; j_gene: TRBJ1-2; CDR3nt: TGTGCCAGTAGTATGGGCGGGACAGGGGGATACGGCTACACCTTC; CDR3aa: CASSMGGTGGYGYTF
abundance: -; v_gene: TRBV5-1; d_gene: -; j_gene: TRBJ2-5; CDR3nt: TGCGCCAGCAGCCCTGACAGCTTTCGAGAGACCCAGTACTTC; CDR3aa: CASSPDSFRETQYF
abundance: medium-sized; v_gene: TRBV7-2; d_gene: -; j_gene: TRBJ1-2; CDR3nt: TGTGCCAGCAGTACCGGGAGGGGGGATCGCGGCTACACCTTC; CDR3aa: CASSTGRGDRGYTF